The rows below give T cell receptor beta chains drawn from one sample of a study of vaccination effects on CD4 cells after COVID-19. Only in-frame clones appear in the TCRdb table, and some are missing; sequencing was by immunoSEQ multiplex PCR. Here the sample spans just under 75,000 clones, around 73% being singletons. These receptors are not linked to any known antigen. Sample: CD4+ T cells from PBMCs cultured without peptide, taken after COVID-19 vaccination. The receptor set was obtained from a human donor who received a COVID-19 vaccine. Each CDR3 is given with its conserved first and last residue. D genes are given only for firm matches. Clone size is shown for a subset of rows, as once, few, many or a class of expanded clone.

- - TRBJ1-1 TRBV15 TGTGCCACCAGCAGAGATAGGGGTGTCGGTTTGAACACTGAAGCTTTCTTT CATSRDRGVGLNTEAFF
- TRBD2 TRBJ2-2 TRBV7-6 TGTGCCAGCAGACGATCTAGCGGGGGGGTTACCGGGGAGCTGTTTTTT CASRRSSGGVTGELFF
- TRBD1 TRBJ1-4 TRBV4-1 TGCGCCAGCAGCCGAACCGTTACAGGGGGAGGATACGAAAAACTGTTTTTT CASSRTVTGGGYEKLFF
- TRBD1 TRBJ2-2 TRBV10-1 TGCGCCAGCAGCGTGACAGGGGGCGACACCGGGGAGCTGTTTTTT CASSVTGGDTGELFF
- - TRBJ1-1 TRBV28 TGTGCGGGGGGGCGGTCGAACACTGAAGCTTTCTTT CAGGRSNTEAFF
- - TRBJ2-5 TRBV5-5 TGTGCCAGCAGCCGCGGGACGTTCGGAGAGACCCAGTACTTC CASSRGTFGETQYF
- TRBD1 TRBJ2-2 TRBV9 TGTGCCAGCAGCCGGGACAGTCACACCGGGGAGCTGTTTTTT CASSRDSHTGELFF
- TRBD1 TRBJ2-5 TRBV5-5 TGTGCCAGCAGCCCAGGGACAGCCCAAGAGACCCAGTACTTC CASSPGTAQETQYF
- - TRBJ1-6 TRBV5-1 TGCGCCAGCAGCTTGACCTTTCGAGACTCCTATAATTCACCCCTCCACTTT CASSLTFRDSYNSPLHF
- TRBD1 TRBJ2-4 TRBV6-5 TGTGCCAGCACTAAGACAGGGGGAAACATTCAGTACTTC CASTKTGGNIQYF
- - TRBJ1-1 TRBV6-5 TGTGCCAGCAGGGGACAAAGCGGAGGGAACACTGAAGCTTTCTTT CASRGQSGGNTEAFF
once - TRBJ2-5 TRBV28 TGTGCCAGCAGCCCCAATCGTTTACTTGGGGGAGAGTACTTC CASSPNRLLGGEYF
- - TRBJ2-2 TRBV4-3 TGCGCCAGCAGCCAAGAGTGGAACCGACTCGTATCCGGGGAGCTGTTTTTT CASSQEWNRLVSGELFF
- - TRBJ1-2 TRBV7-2 TGTGCCAGCAGCTCCCAGGGTCGCTATGGCTACACCTTC CASSSQGRYGYTF
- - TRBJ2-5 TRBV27 TGTGCCAGCAGTTTATACGGCCAGCAAGAGACCCAGTACTTC CASSLYGQQETQYF
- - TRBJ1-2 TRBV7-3 TGTGCCAGCAGCCCCGGAGGAGGGGGCTATGGCTACACCTTC CASSPGGGGYGYTF
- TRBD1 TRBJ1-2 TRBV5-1 TGCGCCAGCAGCATCGGACAGGGACTGAGAGGCTACACCTTC CASSIGQGLRGYTF
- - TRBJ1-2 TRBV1 TGCACCAGCAGCCAACGACAGGGTACCTATGGCTACACCTTC CTSSQRQGTYGYTF
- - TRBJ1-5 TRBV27 TGTGCCAGCAGTTTATATGCCCGGCAGCCCCAGCATTTT CASSLYARQPQHF
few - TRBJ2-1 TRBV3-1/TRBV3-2 TGTGCCAGCAGCCAAAACGCTTACAATGAGCAGTTCTTC CASSQNAYNEQFF
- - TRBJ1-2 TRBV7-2 TGTGCCAGCAGCCGTCCCGGGACATGGAACTATGGCTACACCTTC CASSRPGTWNYGYTF
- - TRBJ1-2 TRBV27 TGTGCCAGCAGTTTATGGCAGGGGTCCCCTGGCTACACCTTC CASSLWQGSPGYTF
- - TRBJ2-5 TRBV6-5 TGTGCCAGCAGCAATATCAGGGGAGGGACCCAGTACTTC CASSNIRGGTQYF
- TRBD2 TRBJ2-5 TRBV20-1 TGCAGTGCTAGTCAGCGGGGGGCCCAAGAGACCCAGTACTTC CSASQRGAQETQYF
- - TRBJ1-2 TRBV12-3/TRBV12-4 TGTGCCAGCAGTTTTACACGGCGGGGCTACACCTTC CASSFTRRGYTF
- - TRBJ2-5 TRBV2 TGTGCCAGCAGTGAAAATGTAGAGACCCAGTACTTC CASSENVETQYF
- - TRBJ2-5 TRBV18 TGTGCCAGCTCACCACCGGGACAAGAGACCCAGTACTTC CASSPPGQETQYF
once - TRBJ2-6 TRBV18 TGTGCCAGCTCACCACTAGCGGTTAGGTCTGGGGCCAACGTCCTGACTTTC CASSPLAVRSGANVLTF
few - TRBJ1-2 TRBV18 TGTGCCAGCTCACCGGCCATTGCCAACTATGGCTACACCTTC CASSPAIANYGYTF
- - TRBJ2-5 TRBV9 TGTGCCAGCAGCCCACGTCCCGTGGCCGAAGGGACCCAGTACTTC CASSPRPVAEGTQYF
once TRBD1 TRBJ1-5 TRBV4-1 TGCGCCAGCAGCCAAGGCCGGACAGGGCCGCAGCCCCAGCATTTT CASSQGRTGPQPQHF
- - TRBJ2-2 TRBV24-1 TGTGCCACCAGCGGAGGGGGCGCAAACACCGGGGAGCTGTTTTTT CATSGGGANTGELFF
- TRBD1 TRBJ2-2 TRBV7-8 TGTGCCAGCAGCTTTCCCCCAGGACAGGGTGCCACCGGGGAGCTGTTTTTT CASSFPPGQGATGELFF
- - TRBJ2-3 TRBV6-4 TGTGCCAGCAGCACTTCACTAGGAACAAATACGCAGTATTTT CASSTSLGTNTQYF
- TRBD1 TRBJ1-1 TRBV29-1 TGCAGCACTGACAGGGGGAACACTGAAGCTTTCTTT CSTDRGNTEAFF
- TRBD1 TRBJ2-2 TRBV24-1 TGTGCCACCAGACAGGGGGCAACCGGGGAGCTGTTTTTT CATRQGATGELFF
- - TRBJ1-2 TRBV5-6 TGTGCCAGCAGCTTGACGAGACAGCGAGCTAACTATGGCTACACCTTC CASSLTRQRANYGYTF
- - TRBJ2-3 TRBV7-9 TGTGCCAGCAGCCCCGGGGGGCCTATAGATACGCAGTATTTT CASSPGGPIDTQYF
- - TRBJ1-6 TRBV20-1 TGCAGTGCTAGTAAGATCTACCGGGACTTCAATTCACCCCTCCACTTT CSASKIYRDFNSPLHF
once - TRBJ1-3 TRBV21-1 TGTGCCAGCAGCAAAGAGGCGGCGGCAGGGAAGAGCTCTGGAAACACCATATATTTT CASSKEAAAGKSSGNTIYF
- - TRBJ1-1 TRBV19 TGTGCCAGTAGTATGGCTGGGGACACTGAAGCTTTCTTT CASSMAGDTEAFF
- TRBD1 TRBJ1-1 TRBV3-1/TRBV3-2 TGTGCCAGCAGCCAACTTTCCGGGACAGGGGGAGCTTTCTTT CASSQLSGTGGAFF